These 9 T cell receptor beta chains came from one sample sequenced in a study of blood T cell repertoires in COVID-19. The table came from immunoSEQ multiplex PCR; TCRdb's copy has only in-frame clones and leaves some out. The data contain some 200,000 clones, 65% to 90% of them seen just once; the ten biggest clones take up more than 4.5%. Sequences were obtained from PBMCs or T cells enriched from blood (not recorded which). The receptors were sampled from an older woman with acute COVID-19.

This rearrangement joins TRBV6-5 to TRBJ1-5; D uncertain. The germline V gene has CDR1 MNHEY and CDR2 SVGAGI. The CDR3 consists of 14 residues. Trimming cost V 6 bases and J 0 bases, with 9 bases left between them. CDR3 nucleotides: TGTGCCAGCAGGAGAGGGAATAGCAATCAGCCCCAGCATTTT. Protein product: CASRRGNSNQPQHF.

CDR3 in DNA: TGTGCCAGCAGGACCCGGGACAGGGATGGCTACACCTTC. Amino acids: CASRTRDRDGYTF. The rearrangement uses TRBV2 and TRBJ1-2, with 9 bases that match TRBD1. CDR1 and CDR2 from the germline V gene are SNHLY and FYNNEI. Germline trimming cut 6 bases from V and 6 bases from J; bases unmatched to any gene: 5. The CDR3 contains 13 residues.

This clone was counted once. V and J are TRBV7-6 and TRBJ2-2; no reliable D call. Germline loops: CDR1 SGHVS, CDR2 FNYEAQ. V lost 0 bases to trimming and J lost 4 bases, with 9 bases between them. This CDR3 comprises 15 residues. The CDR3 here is CASSLAQSGTGELFF. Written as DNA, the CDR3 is TGTGCCAGCAGCTTAGCCCAGTCGGGCACCGGGGAGCTGTTTTTT.

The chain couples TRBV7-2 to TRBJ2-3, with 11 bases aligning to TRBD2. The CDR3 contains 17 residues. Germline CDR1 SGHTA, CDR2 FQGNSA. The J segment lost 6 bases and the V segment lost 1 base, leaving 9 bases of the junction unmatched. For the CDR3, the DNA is TGTGCCAGCAGCTTAGAGGTAGCGGGGGGGCCGGGGGATACGCAGTATTTT. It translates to CASSLEVAGGPGDTQYF.

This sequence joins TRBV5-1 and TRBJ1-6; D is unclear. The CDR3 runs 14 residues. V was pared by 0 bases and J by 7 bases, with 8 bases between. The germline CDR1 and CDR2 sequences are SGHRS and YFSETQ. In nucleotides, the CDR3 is TGCGCCAGCAGCTTGGGCGGTGTCAATTCACCCCTCCACTTT. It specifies CASSLGGVNSPLHF.

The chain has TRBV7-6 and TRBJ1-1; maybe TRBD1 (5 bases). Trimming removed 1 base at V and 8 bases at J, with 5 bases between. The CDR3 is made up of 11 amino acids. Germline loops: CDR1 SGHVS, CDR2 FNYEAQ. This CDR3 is CASSLGGEAFF. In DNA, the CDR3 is TGTGCCAGCAGCTTAGGGGGCGAAGCTTTCTTT.

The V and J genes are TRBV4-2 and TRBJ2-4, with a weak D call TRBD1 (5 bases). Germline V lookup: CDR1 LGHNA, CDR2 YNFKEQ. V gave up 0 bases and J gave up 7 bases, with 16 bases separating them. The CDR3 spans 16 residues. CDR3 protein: CASSQDFSMQGNIQYF. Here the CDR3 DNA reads TGTGCCAGCAGCCAAGATTTTTCGATGCAGGGCAACATTCAGTACTTC.

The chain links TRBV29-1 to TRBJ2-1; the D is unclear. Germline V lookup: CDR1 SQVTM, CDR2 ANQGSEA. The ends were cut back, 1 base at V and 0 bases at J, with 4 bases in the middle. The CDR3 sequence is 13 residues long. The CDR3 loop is CSVEGPSYNEQFF. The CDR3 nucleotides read TGCAGCGTTGAAGGGCCCTCCTACAATGAGCAGTTCTTC.

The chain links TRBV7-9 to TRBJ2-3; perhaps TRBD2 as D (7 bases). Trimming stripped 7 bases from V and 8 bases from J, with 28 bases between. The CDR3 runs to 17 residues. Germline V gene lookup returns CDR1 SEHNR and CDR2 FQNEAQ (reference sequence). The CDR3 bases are TGTGCCAGCAACAGTGGATCATCCGCAGGAGGGGGGGCTACGCAGTATTTT. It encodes CASNSGSSAGGGATQYF.